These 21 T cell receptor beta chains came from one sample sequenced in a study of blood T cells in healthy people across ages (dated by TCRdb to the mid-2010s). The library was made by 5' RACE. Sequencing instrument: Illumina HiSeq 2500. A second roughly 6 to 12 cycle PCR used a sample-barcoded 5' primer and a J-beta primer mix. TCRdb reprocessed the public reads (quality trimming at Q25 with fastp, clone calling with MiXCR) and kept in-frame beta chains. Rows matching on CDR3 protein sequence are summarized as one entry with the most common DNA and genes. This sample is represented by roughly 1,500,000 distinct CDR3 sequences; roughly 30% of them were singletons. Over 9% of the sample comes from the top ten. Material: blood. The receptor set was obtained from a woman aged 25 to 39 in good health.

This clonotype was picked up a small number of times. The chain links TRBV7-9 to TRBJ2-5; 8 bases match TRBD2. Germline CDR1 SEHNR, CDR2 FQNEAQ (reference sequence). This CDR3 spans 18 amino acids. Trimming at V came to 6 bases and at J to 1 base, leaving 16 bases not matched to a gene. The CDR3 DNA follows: TGTGCCAGCAGTTGGCCTCGCTCCAGCGGGGGCATCCAAGAGACCCAGTACTTC. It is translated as CASSWPRSSGGIQETQYF.

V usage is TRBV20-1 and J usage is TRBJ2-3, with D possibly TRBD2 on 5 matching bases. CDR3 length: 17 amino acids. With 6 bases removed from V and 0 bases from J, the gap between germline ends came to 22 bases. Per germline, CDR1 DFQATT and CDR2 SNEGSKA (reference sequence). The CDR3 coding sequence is TGCAGTGCCCCAAAGGGCGGGTCCCTTACTAGCACAGATACGCAGTATTTT. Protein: CSAPKGGSLTSTDTQYF.

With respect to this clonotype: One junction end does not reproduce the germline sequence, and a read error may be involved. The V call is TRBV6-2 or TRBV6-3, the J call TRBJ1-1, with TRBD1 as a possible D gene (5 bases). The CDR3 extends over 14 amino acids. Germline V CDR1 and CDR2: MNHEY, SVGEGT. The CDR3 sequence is CASIRRGVITGAFF. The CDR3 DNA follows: TGTGCCAGCATTCGAAGGGGAGTTATCACTGGAGCTTTCTTT.

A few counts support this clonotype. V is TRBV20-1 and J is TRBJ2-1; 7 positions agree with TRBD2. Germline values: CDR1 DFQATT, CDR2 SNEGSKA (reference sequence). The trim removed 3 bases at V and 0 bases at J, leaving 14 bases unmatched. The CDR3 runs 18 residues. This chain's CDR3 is CSARLSSGLQSSYNEQFF. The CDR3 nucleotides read TGCAGTGCTAGGCTGTCTAGCGGTTTGCAAAGCTCCTACAATGAGCAGTTCTTC.

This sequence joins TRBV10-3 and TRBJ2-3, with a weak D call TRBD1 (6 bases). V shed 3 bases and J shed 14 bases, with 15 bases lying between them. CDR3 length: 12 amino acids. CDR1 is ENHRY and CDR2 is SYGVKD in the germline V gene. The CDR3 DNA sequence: TGTGCCATCAGTGACCCGGACAGCTTGGGGTATTTT. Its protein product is CAISDPDSLGYF.

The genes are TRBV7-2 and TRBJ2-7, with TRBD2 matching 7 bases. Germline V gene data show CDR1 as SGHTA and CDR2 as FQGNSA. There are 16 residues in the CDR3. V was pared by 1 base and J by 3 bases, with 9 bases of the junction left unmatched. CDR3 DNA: TGTGCCAGCAGCTTAGGACTAGCAGCACGCCTCTACGAGCAGTACTTC. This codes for CASSLGLAARLYEQYF.

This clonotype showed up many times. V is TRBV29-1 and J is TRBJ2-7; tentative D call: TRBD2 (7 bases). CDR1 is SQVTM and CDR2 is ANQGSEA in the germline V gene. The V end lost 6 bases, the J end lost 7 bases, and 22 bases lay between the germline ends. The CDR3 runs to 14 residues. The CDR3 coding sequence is TGCAGCGTGAGCCAGGGAGGGGCGAGGGGGGAGCAGTACTTC. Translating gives CSVSQGGARGEQYF.

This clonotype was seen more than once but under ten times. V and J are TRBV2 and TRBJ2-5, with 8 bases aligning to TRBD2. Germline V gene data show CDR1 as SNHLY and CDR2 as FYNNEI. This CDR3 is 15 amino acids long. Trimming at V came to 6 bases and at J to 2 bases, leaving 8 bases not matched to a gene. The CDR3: CASSPRGGPQETQYF. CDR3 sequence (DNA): TGTGCCAGCAGCCCCCGGGGGGGGCCACAAGAGACCCAGTACTTC.

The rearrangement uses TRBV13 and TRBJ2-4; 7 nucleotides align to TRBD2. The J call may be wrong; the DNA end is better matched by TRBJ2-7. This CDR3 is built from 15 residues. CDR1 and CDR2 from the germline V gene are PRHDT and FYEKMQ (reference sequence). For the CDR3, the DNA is TGTGCCAGCAGCTTAGTGGGAGGGGAGGCCTACGAGCAGTACTTC. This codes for CASSLVGGEAYEQYF.

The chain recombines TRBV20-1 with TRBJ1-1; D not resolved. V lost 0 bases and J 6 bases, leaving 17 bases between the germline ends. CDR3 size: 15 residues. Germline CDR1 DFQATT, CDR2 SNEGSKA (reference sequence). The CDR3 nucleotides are TGCAGTGCTAGAGATTCCCGTGAGGGAGGCTCTGAAGCTTTCTTT. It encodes CSARDSREGGSEAFF.

The CDR3 here is CASSAPGLSNEKLFF. CDR3 in DNA: TGTGCCAGCAGCGCCCCGGGACTGAGTAATGAAAAACTGTTTTTT. J is TRBJ1-4 and V is TRBV3-1, with D maybe TRBD1 (5 bases). The CDR3 runs to 15 residues. The V and J ends lost 5 bases and 4 bases respectively, with 14 bases between them. Germline V gene lookup returns CDR1 LGHDT and CDR2 YNNKEL (reference sequence).

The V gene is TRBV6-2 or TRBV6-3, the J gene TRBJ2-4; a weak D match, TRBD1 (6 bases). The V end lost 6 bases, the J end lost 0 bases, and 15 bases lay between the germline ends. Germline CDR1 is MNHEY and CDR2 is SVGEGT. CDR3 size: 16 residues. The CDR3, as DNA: TGTGCCAGCAGACGTACAGGGAGTCCAGCCAAAAACATTCAGTACTTC. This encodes CASRRTGSPAKNIQYF.

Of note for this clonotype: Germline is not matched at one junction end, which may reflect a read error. The CDR3, as DNA: TGTGCCAGCAGCGTCCAGGAGGGGCGGCAAGAGACCCGGTACTTC. Translated: CASSVQEGRQETRYF. The chain links TRBV9 to TRBJ2-5; TRBD2 is a possible D gene (6 bases). The CDR3 is 15 amino acids. Germline V gives CDR1 SGDLS, CDR2 YYNGEE.

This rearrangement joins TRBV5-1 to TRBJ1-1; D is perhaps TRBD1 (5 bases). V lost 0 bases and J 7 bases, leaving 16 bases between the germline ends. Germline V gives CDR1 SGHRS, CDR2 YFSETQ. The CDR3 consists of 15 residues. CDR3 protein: CASSLGEGRAGEAFF. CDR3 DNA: TGCGCCAGCAGCTTGGGTGAGGGGCGCGCAGGTGAAGCTTTCTTT.

The CDR3 nucleotides are TGTGCCAGCGCCGGGACAGGATGGGACGAGCAGTACTTC. Protein sequence: CASAGTGWDEQYF. This chain connects TRBV7-8 to TRBJ2-7; 8 nucleotides agree with TRBD1. This CDR3 has 13 residues. V was pared by 8 bases and J by 5 bases, with 8 bases of the junction left unmatched. The V gene's germline CDR1 is SGHVS and CDR2 FQNEAQ.

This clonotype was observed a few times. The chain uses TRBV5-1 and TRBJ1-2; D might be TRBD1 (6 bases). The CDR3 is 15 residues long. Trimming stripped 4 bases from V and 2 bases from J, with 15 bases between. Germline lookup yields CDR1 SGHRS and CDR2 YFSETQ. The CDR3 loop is CASSQQGGANYGYTF. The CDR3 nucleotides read TGCGCCAGCAGCCAACAGGGAGGAGCGAACTATGGCTACACCTTC.

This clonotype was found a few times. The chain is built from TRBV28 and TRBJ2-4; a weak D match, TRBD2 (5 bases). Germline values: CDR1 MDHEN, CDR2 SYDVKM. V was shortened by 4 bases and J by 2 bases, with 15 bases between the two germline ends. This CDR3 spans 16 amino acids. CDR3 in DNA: TGTGCCAGCAGTTCCCCAGGAGGCGCGACCAAAAACATTCAGTACTTC. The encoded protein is CASSSPGGATKNIQYF.

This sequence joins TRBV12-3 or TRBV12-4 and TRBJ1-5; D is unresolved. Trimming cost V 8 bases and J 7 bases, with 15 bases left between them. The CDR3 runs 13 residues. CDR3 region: CASALGVNQPQHF. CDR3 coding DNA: TGTGCCAGCGCCTTGGGCGTGAACCAGCCCCAGCATTTT.

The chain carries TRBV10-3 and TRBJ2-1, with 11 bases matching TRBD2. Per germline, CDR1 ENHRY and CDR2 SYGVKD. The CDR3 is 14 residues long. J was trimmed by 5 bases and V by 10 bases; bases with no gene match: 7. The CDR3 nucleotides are TGTGCCACCGTTAGCGGGAGGGCCAACAATGAGCAGTTCTTC. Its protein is CATVSGRANNEQFF.

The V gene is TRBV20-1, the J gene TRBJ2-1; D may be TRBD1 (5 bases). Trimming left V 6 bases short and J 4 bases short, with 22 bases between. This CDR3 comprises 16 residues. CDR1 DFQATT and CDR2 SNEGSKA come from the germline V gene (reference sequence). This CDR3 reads CSAPRLGQGVYNEQFF. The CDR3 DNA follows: TGCAGTGCCCCTCGACTGGGGCAGGGCGTATACAATGAGCAGTTCTTC.

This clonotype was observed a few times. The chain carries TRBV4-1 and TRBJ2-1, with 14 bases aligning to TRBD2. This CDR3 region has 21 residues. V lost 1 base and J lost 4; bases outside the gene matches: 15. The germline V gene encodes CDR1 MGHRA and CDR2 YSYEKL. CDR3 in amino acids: CASSQVAPGGLAGGGYNEQFF. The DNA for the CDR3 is TGCGCCAGCAGCCAAGTCGCCCCGGGCGGACTAGCGGGAGGTGGTTACAATGAGCAGTTCTTC.